This T cell receptor beta chain was found in a study of a mutant IDH1 vaccine in newly diagnosed glioma. Looking at the study overall: Radiotherapy alone preceded vaccination by 4-6 weeks; alternatively, vaccination started with temozolomide cycles.

On this clone itself: The antigen is unknown.

Germline loops: CDR1 SQVTM, CDR2 ANQGSEA. With 6 bases removed from V and 6 bases from J, the gap between germline ends came to 11 bases. The CDR3 contains 12 residues. Time point: week 11, during vaccination. Each vaccine dose was 300 ug of mutant IDH1 20-mer peptide, with topical imiquimod. The data were produced by immunoSEQ multiplex PCR, yet TCRdb's version contains in-frame clones alone and is incomplete. The sample includes 55,000 to 65,000 clones, 75% to 90% seen only once; the top ten take approximately 6%. The sample here was PBMCs, taken from a glioma patient whose treatment included an IDH1 peptide vaccine. The chain recombines TRBV29-1 with TRBJ1-4; possible D gene TRBD1, 6 bases. The clonotype originates from a man aged 50-60 years with glioma. As DNA, the CDR3 is TGCAGCGTCGAGGGGGGTGATGAAAAACTGTTTTTT. Protein sequence: CSVEGGDEKLFF.